These 9 T cell receptor beta chains were sequenced from one sample in a study of identical twins. TCRdb passed the 5' RACE reads through MiXCR, listing each CDR3 protein once. There are 450,000 or so distinct CDR3 sequences in the sample; around 24% occur only once, and 2.9% lies in the top ten. This same sample was also taken into another study, of T cells expressing NK-cell markers.

The sequenced sample was CD4+ T cells sorted from blood. These TCRs come from a woman in her late teens or twenties in good health.

This clonotype occurred a few times. This rearrangement joins TRBV2 to TRBJ1-2; tentative D call: TRBD1 (5 bases). Germline loops: CDR1 SNHLY, CDR2 FYNNEI. Trimming cost V 1 base and J 5 bases, with 14 bases left between them. The CDR3 extends over 15 amino acids. CDR3 protein: CASSEDEGRVYGYTF. In nucleotides, the CDR3 is TGTGCCAGCAGTGAAGACGAGGGGCGCGTTTATGGCTACACCTTC. The full variable domain, in which reference TRBV2 and TRBJ1-2 provide the parts outside the CDR3, is EPEVTQTPSHQVTQMGQEVILRCVPISNHLYFYWYRQILGQKVEFLVSFYNNEISEKSEIFDDQFSVERPDGSNFTLKIRSTKLEDSAMYFCASSEDEGRVYGYTFGSGTRLTVV.

DNA of the CDR3: TGTGCCAGCAGTTACGTAAGGGACGCCTCCTACGAGCAGTACTTC. Its protein product is CASSYVRDASYEQYF. J is TRBJ2-7 and V is TRBV6-5; tentatively, D is TRBD1 or TRBD2 (5 bases each). Germline values: CDR1 MNHEY, CDR2 SVGAGI. Trimming left V 2 bases short and J 0 bases short, with 11 bases between. The CDR3 spans 15 residues.

V gene TRBV20-1 combines with J gene TRBJ2-7; D remains ambiguous. Germline values: CDR1 DFQATT, CDR2 SNEGSKA (reference sequence). Deletions cut 0 bases from V and 2 bases from J, with 8 bases between. The CDR3 totals 13 residues. For the CDR3, the DNA is TGCAGTGCTAGAGAGGCCCGCACCTACGAGCAGTACTTC. Protein product: CSAREARTYEQYF.

This clonotype appeared a few times. J is TRBJ2-4 and V is TRBV10-3, with 7 bases matching TRBD1. V dropped 0 bases and J dropped 1; count of bases not matched to a gene: 6. The length of the CDR3 is 17 residues. Germline V CDR1 and CDR2: ENHRY, SYGVKD. The CDR3 spells CAISESGTDSAKNIQYF. The CDR3 DNA follows: TGTGCCATCAGTGAGTCCGGGACAGATTCCGCCAAAAACATTCAGTACTTC.

This clonotype was picked up a small number of times. The V call is TRBV7-9, the J call TRBJ1-1; TRBD1 might be the D (6 bases). The CDR3 has 13 amino acids. Germline V gives CDR1 SEHNR, CDR2 FQNEAQ (reference sequence). The germline V and J ends were trimmed by 7 bases and 3 bases, with 12 bases remaining between them. CDR3 nucleotide sequence: TGTGCCAGCACTGACAGGTGGGACACTGAAGCTTTCTTT. This codes for CASTDRWDTEAFF.

This clonotype was recorded many times. The gene calls are TRBV7-2 and TRBJ1-5; weak D call: TRBD1 (5 bases). V lost 2 bases, J lost 2 bases, and 10 bases lay in between. The CDR3 runs 15 residues. The V gene's germline CDR1 is SGHTA and CDR2 FQGNSA. The CDR3 loop reads CASSLRLGGNQPQHF. CDR3 bases: TGTGCCAGCAGCTTAAGGTTAGGGGGCAATCAGCCCCAGCATTTT.

The chain is built from TRBV19 and TRBJ1-5; TRBD1 matches 9 bases. Per germline, CDR1 LNHDA and CDR2 SQIVND (reference sequence). The ends lost 5 bases at V and 4 bases at J; junction bases unmatched: 6. This CDR3 is built from 15 residues. CDR3 sequence: CASSPEGTGNQPQHF. Here the CDR3 DNA reads TGTGCCAGTAGTCCGGAAGGGACAGGGAATCAGCCCCAGCATTTT. The whole variable domain, filled in from reference TRBV19 and TRBJ1-5, reads DGGITQSPKYLFRKEGQNVTLSCEQNLNHDAMYWYRQDPGQGLRLIYYSQIVNDFQKGDIAEGYSVSREKKESFPLTVTSAQKNPTAFYLCASSPEGTGNQPQHFGDGTRLSIL.

J is TRBJ2-1 and V is TRBV7-2; 7 nucleotides match TRBD1. Germline CDR1 is SGHTA and CDR2 is FQGNSA. The CDR3 runs 15 residues. V gave up 1 base and J gave up 3 bases; unmatched junction bases: 3. In nucleotides, the CDR3 is TGTGCCAGCAGCTTAGGACAGGGATTCTACAATGAGCAGTTCTTC. Amino acid sequence: CASSLGQGFYNEQFF.

This clonotype appeared many times. The CDR3 DNA is TGTGCCAGCAGCCAAAGGGCGAGGCAGTACTTC. Translating it yields CASSQRARQYF. The chain links TRBV3-1 to TRBJ2-7; D is uncertain. With 2 bases removed from V and 9 bases from J, the gap between germline ends came to 8 bases. Germline loops: CDR1 LGHDT, CDR2 YNNKEL (reference sequence). CDR3 length: 11 residues.